The clone carrying this T cell receptor beta chain was seen only a few times. These data come from a study of blood T cell repertoires in COVID-19. Overall study: The study drew acute and convalescent COVID-19 samples from the United States, Italy and Spain. The analysed material was cDNA or gDNA that came from T cells, B-cell-depleted T cells, or PBMCs.

V lost 10 bases, J lost 2 bases, and 12 bases lay in between. CDR3 length equals 13 residues. The germline V gene has CDR1 LNHDA and CDR2 SQIVND (reference sequence). As handled by the study authors: Using reference gene primer amplification, nucleated cell counts were estimated. Libraries were prepared by immunoSEQ multiplex PCR; TCRdb keeps only in-frame clonotypes and omits some of them. V and J calls and clone size follow that table, whereas D and trimming were derived from the DNA. The sample yields approximately 61,000 clones, just under 85% seen once. Source material: peripheral blood. The V and J genes are TRBV19 and TRBJ2-1; a possible D gene is TRBD2 (5 bases). The TCR comes from a man between 65 and 85 years old with acute or convalescent COVID-19. CDR3 region: CATSDGAYNEQFF. CDR3 sequence (DNA): TGTGCCACCTCGGACGGGGCCTACAATGAGCAGTTCTTC.